This T cell receptor (beta chain) was profiled in a study of control samples from healthy donors and cancer patients. CDR1 and CDR2 from the germline V gene are DFQATT and SNEGSKA (reference sequence). CDR3 length: 11 amino acids. Unmatched junction bases numbered 3, after V lost 0 bases and J lost 16 bases. Libraries were prepared by immunoSEQ multiplex PCR; TCRdb keeps only in-frame clonotypes and omits some of them. This specimen shows 150,000 to 200,000 clones; the ten leading clones hold more than 2%. The sequencing sample was made of blood. The receptor was isolated from a woman in her twenties or thirties in good health. V usage is TRBV20-1 and J usage is TRBJ2-4, with 10 positions matching TRBD1. The DNA of the CDR3 is TGCAGTGCTAGAGACCGGGACAGGGGATACTTC. Its protein is CSARDRDRGYF.